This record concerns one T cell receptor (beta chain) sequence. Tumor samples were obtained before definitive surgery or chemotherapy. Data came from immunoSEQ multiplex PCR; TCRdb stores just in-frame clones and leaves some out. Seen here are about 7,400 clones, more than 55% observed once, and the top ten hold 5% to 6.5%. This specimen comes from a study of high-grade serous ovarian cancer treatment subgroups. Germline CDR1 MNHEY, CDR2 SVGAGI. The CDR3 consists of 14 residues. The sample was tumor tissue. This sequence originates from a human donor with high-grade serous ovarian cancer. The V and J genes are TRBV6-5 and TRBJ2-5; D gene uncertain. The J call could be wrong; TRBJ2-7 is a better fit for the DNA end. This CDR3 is CASSYSPGLYEQYF. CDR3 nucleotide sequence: TGTGCCAGCAGTTACTCGCCAGGTCTGTACGAGCAGTACTTC.